Following are 4 T cell receptor beta chains from one sample sequenced in a study of T cells in Graves' hyperthyroidism and ophthalmopathy. Amplified regions were TCR beta CDR3 sequences from RNA transcripts. The HTBI primer set drove a first-round RT-PCR of the TCR CDR3. Each CDR3 protein gets one entry after TCRdb re-called the multiplex PCR reads with MiXCR. This sample yields a few hundred thousand distinct CDR3 sequences, of which approximately 15% are seen a single time; about 15% belongs to the top ten. The sample consisted of blood. All receptors derive from a woman aged 40 to 50 with Graves' hyperthyroidism.

The chain employs TRBV27 and TRBJ2-1; 10 bases fit TRBD2. CDR3 length: 14 amino acids. The junction had 3 bases not matched to a gene; V was cut back by 1 base and J by 9 bases. Germline assignment: CDR1 MNHEY and CDR2 SMNVEV (reference sequence). The CDR3 protein is CASSLLAGGLEQFF. The CDR3 DNA follows: TGTGCCAGCAGTTTATTAGCGGGAGGTCTTGAGCAGTTCTTC.

The chain employs TRBV5-6 and TRBJ2-5; no clear D. Germline V gives CDR1 SGHDT, CDR2 YYEEEE. The V end lost 0 bases, the J end lost 3 bases, and 9 bases lay between the germline ends. The CDR3 consists of 14 residues. For the CDR3, the DNA is TGTGCCAGCAGCTTGGTTGCCAGCGAAGAGACCCAGTACTTC. Translated: CASSLVASEETQYF.

This clonotype appeared a few times. This chain uses TRBV27 with TRBJ2-2; TRBD1 matches 7 bases. From germline, CDR1 is MNHEY and CDR2 SMNVEV (reference sequence). J gave up 4 bases and V 3 bases, and 5 bases lay outside the gene matches. CDR3 length: 15 residues. The CDR3 spells CASSFNRDSTGELFF. The DNA for the CDR3 is TGTGCCAGCAGTTTTAACAGGGACAGCACCGGGGAGCTGTTTTTT.

This clonotype was seen repeatedly, ten times or more. The chain combines TRBV28 with TRBJ1-1; D perhaps matches TRBD1 (5 bases). This CDR3 is built from 16 residues. Germline CDR1 is MDHEN and CDR2 is SYDVKM. The germline V and J ends were trimmed by 6 bases and 1 base, with 18 bases remaining between them. The CDR3 DNA is TGTGCCAGCAGACCGACGGGCAGGGTGAAGAACACTGAAGCTTTCTTT. This gives the protein CASRPTGRVKNTEAFF.